This T cell receptor (beta chain) was obtained from a study of shared clonotypes between healthy human individuals. Study information: The donors, two women and three men, were aged 18 to 49. There were three CD4 naive, three CD4 memory, two CD8 naive and one CD8 memory plates per donor.

Repertoires were generated with immunoSEQ multiplex PCR, while TCRdb's copy carries only in-frame clones and drops some. The sample lists some 2.3 million clones, more than 80% seen once, with 0.35% to 0.45% in the top ten. There are 13 residues in the CDR3. V gave up 4 bases and J gave up 5 bases, with 10 bases separating them. The germline V gene encodes CDR1 MNHNS and CDR2 SASEGT. As concerns this clone: Its matching antigen is unknown.

Study findings and constraints: Relative to clonotypes present in all four donors, those not shared had lower generation probabilities. Memory subsets generally showed lower estimated richness than naive subsets.

The TCR was taken from a man aged 18 to 29 in good health. Some clones in this sample may be carry-over from other donors' samples. The sequencing input was naive CD4+ T cells from PBMCs. Subset described: CD45RA+ positively selected. V is TRBV6-1 and J is TRBJ2-3, with D hard to call. DNA of the CDR3: TGTGCCAGCAGTGGTCAAGTTATAGATACGCAGTATTTT. This gives the protein CASSGQVIDTQYF.